The T cell receptor beta chain described here comes from a study of PD-1 blockade in classical Hodgkin lymphoma. Clones were read by immunoSEQ multiplex PCR, and TCRdb kept only the in-frame ones, dropping some. The sample records just under 30,000 clones, approximately 85% being singletons. The V end lost 6 bases, the J end lost 5 bases, and 16 bases lay between the germline ends. The CDR3 runs to 15 residues. Per germline, CDR1 MNHEY and CDR2 SVGAGI. All trial patients relapsed after autologous stem cell transplantation. Researchers used magnetic negative selection to pull out pure CD4+ T cells from thawed PBMCs. Complete response, partial response or progressive disease made up the best responses.

The genes are TRBV6-5 and TRBJ1-4; tentatively, D is TRBD1 (6 bases). Sequences were derived from CD4+ T cells from blood, sampled at baseline. The receptor comes from a human donor with classical Hodgkin lymphoma. The CDR3 sequence: CASRPADRLNEKLFF. CDR3 nucleotide sequence: TGTGCCAGCAGACCCGCTGACAGGCTAAATGAAAAACTGTTTTTT.